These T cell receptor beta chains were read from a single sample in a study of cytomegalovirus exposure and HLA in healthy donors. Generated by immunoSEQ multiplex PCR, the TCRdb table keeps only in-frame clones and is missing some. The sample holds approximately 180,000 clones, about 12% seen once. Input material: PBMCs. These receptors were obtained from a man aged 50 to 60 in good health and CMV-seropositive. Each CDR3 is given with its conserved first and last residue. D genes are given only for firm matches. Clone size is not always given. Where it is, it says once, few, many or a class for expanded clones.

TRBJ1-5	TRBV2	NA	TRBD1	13	TGTGCCAGCAAGGACAGGGGAATTCAGCCCCAGCATTTT	CASKDRGIQPQHF
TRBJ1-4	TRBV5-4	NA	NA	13	TGTGCCAGCAGCTTGGTGGGGCAGCCTAAACTGTTTTTT	CASSLVGQPKLFF
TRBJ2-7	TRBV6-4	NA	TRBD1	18	TGTGCCAGCAGTGACGCTGGAAAGAGGGGGCCGGCTACCTACGAGCAGTACTTC	CASSDAGKRGPATYEQYF
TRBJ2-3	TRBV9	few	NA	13	TGTGCCAGCAGCTTGGAGAACACAGATACGCAGTATTTT	CASSLENTDTQYF
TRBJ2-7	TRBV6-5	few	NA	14	TGTGCCAGCAGTTACGGCCAGGGCACCAACGAGCAGTACTTC	CASSYGQGTNEQYF
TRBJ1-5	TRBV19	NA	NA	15	TGTGCCAGTAGTATGTACGGGGATAGCAATCAGCCCCAGCATTTT	CASSMYGDSNQPQHF
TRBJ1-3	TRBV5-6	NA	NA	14	TGTGCCAGCAGCTTCAGCGTCTCTGGAAACACCATATATTTT	CASSFSVSGNTIYF
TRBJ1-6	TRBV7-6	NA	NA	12	TGTGCCAGCAGCTTCCAGGGTTCACCCCTCCACTTT	CASSFQGSPLHF
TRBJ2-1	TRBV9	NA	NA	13	TGTGCCAGCAGCGAGGTAAGGAGGAATGAGCAGTTCTTC	CASSEVRRNEQFF
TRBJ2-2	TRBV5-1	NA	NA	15	TGCGCCAGCAGCCCGGCGGGACAGCATACCGGGGAGCTGTTTTTT	CASSPAGQHTGELFF
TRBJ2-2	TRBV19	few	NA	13	TGTGCCAGTAGTAGGGGGGACACCGGGGAGCTGTTTTTT	CASSRGDTGELFF